This T cell receptor (beta chain) was sequenced for a study of cytomegalovirus exposure and HLA in healthy donors. Study summary: A preliminary data release comprised about 85 million unique TCRs obtained from HLA-typed donors. Study results and caveats: In an earlier analysis, most TCR beta V segments were productive about 87% or about 30% of the time. Across donors, most TCRs were seen rarely, yet some public ones were widespread.

CDR1 and CDR2 (germline): KGHSH, LQKENI. CDR3 length: 17 amino acids. Trimming at V came to 2 bases and at J to 0 bases, leaving 4 bases not matched to a gene. The PCR contained 60 Vbeta and 13 Jbeta primers. Assay used: immunoSEQ multiplex PCR; TCRdb lists only in-frame clones, some missing. The repertoire shows 100,000 or so clones; the top ten hold roughly 3%. To note about this clone: Antigen unknown.

Healthy people donating bone marrow made up the donors. This TCR came from a woman under 40 in good health and CMV-seronegative. J is TRBJ2-6 and V is TRBV18, with 7 bases lining up with TRBD1. The specimen sequenced was PBMCs. The CDR3 nucleotides are TGTGCCAGCTCACCAACAGGGGCTCTCTCTGGGGCCAACGTCCTGACTTTC. It is translated as CASSPTGALSGANVLTF.